This T cell receptor (beta chain) derives from a study of blood T cell repertoires in COVID-19. V lost 5 bases, J lost 6 bases, and 10 bases lay in between. The CDR3 has 13 residues. Germline CDR1 reads MNHEY; CDR2 reads SVGAGI. TCRdb's table, derived via immunoSEQ multiplex PCR, lists solely in-frame clones and lacks some. The sample lists approximately 300,000 clones; almost 90% were seen once. The sample consisted of peripheral blood. The rearrangement joins TRBV6-5 to TRBJ2-2; unclear D gene. The TCR comes from a woman aged 25 to 39 with COVID-19, enrolled during active disease. CDR3 nucleotides: TGTGCCAGCAGTCGGGTCCCGGCCGGGGAGCTGTTTTTT. It codes for CASSRVPAGELFF.